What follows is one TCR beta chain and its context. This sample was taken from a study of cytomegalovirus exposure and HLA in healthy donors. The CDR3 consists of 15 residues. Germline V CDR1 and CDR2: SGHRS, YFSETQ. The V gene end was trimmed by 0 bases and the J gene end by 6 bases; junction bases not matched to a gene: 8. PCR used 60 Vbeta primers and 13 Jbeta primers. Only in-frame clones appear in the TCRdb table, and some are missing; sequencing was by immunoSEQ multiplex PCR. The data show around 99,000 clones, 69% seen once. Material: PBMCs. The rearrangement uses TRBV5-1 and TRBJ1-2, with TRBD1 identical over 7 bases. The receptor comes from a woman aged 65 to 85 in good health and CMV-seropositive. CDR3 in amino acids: CASSLGTGVGHGYTF. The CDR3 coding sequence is TGCGCCAGCAGCTTGGGGACAGGAGTTGGTCATGGCTACACCTTC.